This T cell receptor beta chain comes out of a study of T-cell reconstitution after alpha-beta-depleted transplantation in children. During its preparation, the TCRbeta library received unique molecular identifiers. TCRdb used MiXCR to reprocess the PCR reads, holding one entry per CDR3 protein. In the table there are more than 300,000 distinct CDR3 sequences, 15% to 20% of which are singletons. The CDR3 is made up of 16 amino acids. In germline, CDR1 is ENHRY, CDR2 SYGVKD. J lost 6 bases, V lost 3 bases, and 11 bases had no gene match. The study's findings and limits: Where alpha-beta T cells came from about two months after transplant was reportedly several hundred expanded graft clones.

As regards this clonotype: The antigen remains undetermined.

V is TRBV10-3 and J is TRBJ2-7; the match to TRBD1 covers 10 bases. This clonotype originated in a male patient between 2 and 15 years old who had a stem cell transplant for acute lymphoblastic leukemia, so the T cells may come from the graft donor. The sequencing here drew on PBMCs, mostly from graft donor cells, taken 360 days after TCRalphabeta/CD19-depleted stem cell transplant. The CDR3 nucleotides are TGTGCCATCAGTGACCTGTCCGGGACAGGGGCTCCCGAGCAGTACTTC. It encodes CAISDLSGTGAPEQYF.